One TCR beta chain is described in this entry. Its antigen remains unidentified. Participating donors were healthy, HIV-negative adults free of recent acute infections or vaccinations. This sample is drawn from a study of shared clonotypes between healthy human individuals. This CDR3 contains 15 residues. V was pared by 2 bases and J by 1 base, with 10 bases between. Per germline, CDR1 LGHNA and CDR2 YSLEER. Repertoires were generated with immunoSEQ multiplex PCR, while TCRdb's copy carries only in-frame clones and drops some. This sample has about 1.1 million clones, with 78% found just once. Study findings and constraints: Rarefaction showed sorted-subset sequencing was incomplete despite large depth.

The chain joins TRBV4-3 to TRBJ2-3, with D perhaps matching TRBD2 (6 bases). The sequence derives from a man aged 18 to 30 in good health. Some clones in this sample may be carry-over from other donors' samples. The source material was memory CD4+ T cells from PBMCs. Subset here: CD45RA-negative fraction. The CDR3 is CASSQTSSGTDTQYF. Written as DNA, the CDR3 is TGCGCCAGCAGCCAAACCTCTAGCGGCACAGATACGCAGTATTTT.